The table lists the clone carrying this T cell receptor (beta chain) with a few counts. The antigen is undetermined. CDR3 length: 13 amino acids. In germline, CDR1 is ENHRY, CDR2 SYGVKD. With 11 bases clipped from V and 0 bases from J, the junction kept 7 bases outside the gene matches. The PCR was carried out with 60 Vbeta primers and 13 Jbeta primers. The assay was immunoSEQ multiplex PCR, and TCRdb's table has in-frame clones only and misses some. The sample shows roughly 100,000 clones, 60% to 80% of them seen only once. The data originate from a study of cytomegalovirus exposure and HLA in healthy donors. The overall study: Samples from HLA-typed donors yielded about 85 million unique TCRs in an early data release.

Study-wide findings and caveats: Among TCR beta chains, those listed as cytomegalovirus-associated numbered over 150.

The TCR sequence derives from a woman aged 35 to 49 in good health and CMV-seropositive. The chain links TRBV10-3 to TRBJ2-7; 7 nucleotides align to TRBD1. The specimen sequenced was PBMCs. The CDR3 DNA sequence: TGTGCCGCCACGGGACAGTACTCCTACGAGCAGTACTTC. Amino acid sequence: CAATGQYSYEQYF.